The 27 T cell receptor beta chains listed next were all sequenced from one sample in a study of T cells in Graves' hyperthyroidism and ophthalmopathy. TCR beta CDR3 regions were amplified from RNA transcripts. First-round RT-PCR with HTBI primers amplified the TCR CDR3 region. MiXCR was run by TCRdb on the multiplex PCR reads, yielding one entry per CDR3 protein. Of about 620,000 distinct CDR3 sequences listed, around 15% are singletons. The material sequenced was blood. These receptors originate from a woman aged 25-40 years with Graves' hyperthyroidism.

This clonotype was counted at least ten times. This chain's CDR3 is CAISEPSTTEAFF. The CDR3 DNA sequence: TGTGCCATCAGTGAGCCATCCACGACTGAAGCTTTCTTT. This chain joins TRBV10-3 and TRBJ1-1; D is unclear. The CDR3 consists of 13 residues. CDR1 and CDR2 (germline): ENHRY, SYGVKD. Trimming cost V 2 bases and J 5 bases, with 9 bases left between them.

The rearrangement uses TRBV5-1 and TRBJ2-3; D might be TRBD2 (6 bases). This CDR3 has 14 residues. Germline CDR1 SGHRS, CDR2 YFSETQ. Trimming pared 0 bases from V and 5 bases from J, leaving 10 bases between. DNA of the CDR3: TGCGCCAGCAGCTTGGGCGGGACGGGAGATACGCAGTATTTT. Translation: CASSLGGTGDTQYF.

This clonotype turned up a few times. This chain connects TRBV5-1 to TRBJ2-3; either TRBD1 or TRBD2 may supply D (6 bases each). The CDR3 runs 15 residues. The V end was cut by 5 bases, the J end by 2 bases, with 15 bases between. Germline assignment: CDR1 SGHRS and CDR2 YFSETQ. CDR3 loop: CASRHGGGNTDTQYF. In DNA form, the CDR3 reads TGCGCCAGCAGGCACGGGGGCGGGAACACAGATACGCAGTATTTT.

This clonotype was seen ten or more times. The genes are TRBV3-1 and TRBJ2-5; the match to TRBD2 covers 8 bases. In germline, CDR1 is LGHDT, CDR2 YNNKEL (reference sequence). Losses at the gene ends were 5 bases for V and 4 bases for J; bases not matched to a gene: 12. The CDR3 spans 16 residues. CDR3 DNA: TGTGCCAGCAGCTACCGGACTAGCCGGTGGAGAGAGACCCAGTACTTC. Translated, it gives CASSYRTSRWRETQYF.

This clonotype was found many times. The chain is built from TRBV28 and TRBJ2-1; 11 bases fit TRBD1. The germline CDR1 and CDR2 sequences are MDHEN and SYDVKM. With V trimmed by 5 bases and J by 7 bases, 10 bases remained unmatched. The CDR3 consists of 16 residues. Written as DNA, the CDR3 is TGTGCCAGCAGTCCTCCCCCGGACAGGGGGCAGAATGAGCAGTTCTTC. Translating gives CASSPPPDRGQNEQFF.

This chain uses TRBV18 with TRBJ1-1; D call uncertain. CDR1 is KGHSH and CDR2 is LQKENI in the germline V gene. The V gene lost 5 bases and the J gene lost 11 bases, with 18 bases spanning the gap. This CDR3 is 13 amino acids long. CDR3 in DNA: TGTGCCAGCTCAAGACCGGGCTCCGAGAGGGCTTTCTTT. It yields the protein CASSRPGSERAFF.

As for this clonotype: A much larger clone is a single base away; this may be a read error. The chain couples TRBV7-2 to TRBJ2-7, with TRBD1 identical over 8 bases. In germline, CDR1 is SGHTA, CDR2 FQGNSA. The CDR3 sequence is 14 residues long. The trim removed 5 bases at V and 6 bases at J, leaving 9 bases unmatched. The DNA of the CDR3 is TGTGCCAGCAGCAACCCGGACAGGGCTGGCGAGCAGTACTTC. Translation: CASSNPDRAGEQYF.

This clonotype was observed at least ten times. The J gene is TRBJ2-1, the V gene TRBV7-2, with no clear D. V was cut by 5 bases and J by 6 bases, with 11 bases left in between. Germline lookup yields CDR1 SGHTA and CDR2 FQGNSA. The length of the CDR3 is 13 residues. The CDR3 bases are TGTGCCAGCAGCCCGGTCTTGGGCAATGAGCAGTTCTTC. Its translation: CASSPVLGNEQFF.

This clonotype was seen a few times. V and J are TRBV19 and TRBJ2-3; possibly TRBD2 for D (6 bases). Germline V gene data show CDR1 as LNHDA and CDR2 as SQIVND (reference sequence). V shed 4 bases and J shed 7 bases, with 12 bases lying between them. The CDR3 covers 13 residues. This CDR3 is CASSRGLTNTQYF. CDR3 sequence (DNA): TGTGCCAGTAGTAGGGGACTTACCAATACGCAGTATTTT.

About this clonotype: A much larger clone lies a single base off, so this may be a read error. CDR3 in DNA: TGTGCCAGCAGTTCGACCGGGACAATCGATGGGCAGTTCTTC. As protein: CASSSTGTIDGQFF. The chain carries TRBV28 and TRBJ2-1; D possibly corresponds to TRBD1 (6 bases). The germline gives CDR1 MDHEN, CDR2 SYDVKM. Deletions cut 4 bases from V and 12 bases from J, with 19 bases between. The CDR3 has 14 residues.

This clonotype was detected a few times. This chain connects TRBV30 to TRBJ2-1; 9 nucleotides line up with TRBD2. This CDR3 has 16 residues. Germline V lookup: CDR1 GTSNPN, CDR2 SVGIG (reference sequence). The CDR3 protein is CARTGREGTTYNEQFF. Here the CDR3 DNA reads TGTGCTCGGACGGGGCGGGAGGGAACTACCTACAATGAGCAGTTCTTC.

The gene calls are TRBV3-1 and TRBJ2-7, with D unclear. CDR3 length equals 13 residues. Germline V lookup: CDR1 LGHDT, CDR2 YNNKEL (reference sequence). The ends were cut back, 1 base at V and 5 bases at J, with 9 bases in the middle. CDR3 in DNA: TGTGCCAGCAGCCAAGTAAAAGGTCACGAGCAGTACTTC. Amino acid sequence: CASSQVKGHEQYF.

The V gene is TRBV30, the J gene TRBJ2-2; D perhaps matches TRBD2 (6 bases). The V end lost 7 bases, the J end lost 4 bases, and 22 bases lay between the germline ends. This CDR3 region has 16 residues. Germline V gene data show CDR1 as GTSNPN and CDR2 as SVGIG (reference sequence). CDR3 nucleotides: TGTGCCTCCCCTGGGGTCTCCGCGGGGACCACCGGGGAGCTGTTTTTT. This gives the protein CASPGVSAGTTGELFF. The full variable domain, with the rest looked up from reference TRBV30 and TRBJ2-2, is SQTIHQWPATLVQPVGSPLSLECTVEGTSNPNLYWYRQAAGRGLQLLFYSVGIGQISSEVPQNLSASRPQDRQFILSSKKLLLSDSGFYLCASPGVSAGTTGELFFGEGSRLTVL.

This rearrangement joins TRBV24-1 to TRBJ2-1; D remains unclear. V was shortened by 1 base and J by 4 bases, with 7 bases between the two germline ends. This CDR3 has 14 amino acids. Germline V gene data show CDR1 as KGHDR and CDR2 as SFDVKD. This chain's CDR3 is CATSDFTAYNEQFF. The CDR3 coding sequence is TGTGCCACCAGTGATTTCACTGCGTACAATGAGCAGTTCTTC.

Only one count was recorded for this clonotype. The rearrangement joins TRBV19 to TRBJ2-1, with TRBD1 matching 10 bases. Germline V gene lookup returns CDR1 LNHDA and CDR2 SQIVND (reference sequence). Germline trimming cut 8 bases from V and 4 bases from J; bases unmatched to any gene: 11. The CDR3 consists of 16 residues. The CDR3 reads CASQRGGQGLYNEQFF. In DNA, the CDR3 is TGTGCCAGTCAACGGGGGGGACAGGGGCTTTACAATGAGCAGTTCTTC.

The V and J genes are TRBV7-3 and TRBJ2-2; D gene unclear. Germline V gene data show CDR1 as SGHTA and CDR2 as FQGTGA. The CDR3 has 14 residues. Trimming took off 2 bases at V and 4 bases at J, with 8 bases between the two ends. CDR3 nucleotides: TGTGCCAGCAGCTTACGGGCGGTCACCGGGGAGCTGTTTTTT. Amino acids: CASSLRAVTGELFF.

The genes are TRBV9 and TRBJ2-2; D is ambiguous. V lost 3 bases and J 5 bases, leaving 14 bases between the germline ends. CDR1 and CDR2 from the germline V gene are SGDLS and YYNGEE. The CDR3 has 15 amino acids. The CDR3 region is CASSAFSSRTGELFF. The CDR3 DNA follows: TGTGCCAGCAGCGCCTTCTCGTCCAGAACCGGGGAGCTGTTTTTT.

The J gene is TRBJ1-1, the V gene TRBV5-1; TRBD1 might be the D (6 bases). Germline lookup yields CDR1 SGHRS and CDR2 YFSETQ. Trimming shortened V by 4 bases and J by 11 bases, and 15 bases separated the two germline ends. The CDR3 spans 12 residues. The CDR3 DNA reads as TGCGCCAGCAGCAGGGACACCTCAGGCGCTTTCTTT. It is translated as CASSRDTSGAFF. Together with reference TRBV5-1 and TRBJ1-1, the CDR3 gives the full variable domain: KAGVTQTPRYLIKTRGQQVTLSCSPISGHRSVSWYQQTPGQGLQFLFEYFSETQRNKGNFPGRFSGRQFSNSRSEMNVSTLELGDSALYLCASSRDTSGAFFGQGTRLTVV.

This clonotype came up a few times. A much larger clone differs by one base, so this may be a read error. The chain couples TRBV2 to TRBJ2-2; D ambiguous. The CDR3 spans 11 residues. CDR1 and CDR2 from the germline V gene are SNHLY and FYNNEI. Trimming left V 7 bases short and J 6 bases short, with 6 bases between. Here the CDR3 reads CASNLAGELFF. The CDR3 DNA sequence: TGTGCCAGCAATTTAGCCGGGGAGCTGTTTTTT.

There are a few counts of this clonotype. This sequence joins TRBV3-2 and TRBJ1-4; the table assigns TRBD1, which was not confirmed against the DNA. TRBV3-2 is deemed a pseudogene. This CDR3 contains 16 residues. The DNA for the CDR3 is TGTGCCAGCAGCCATGCGTCAAGGGACCCAGATGAAAAACTGTTTTTT. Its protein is CASSHASRDPDEKLFF.

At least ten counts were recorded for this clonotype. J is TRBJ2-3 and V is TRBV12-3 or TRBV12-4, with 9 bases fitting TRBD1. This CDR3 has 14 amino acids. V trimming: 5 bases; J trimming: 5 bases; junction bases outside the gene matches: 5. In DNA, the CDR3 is TGTGCCAGCAGTCGGGACAGGGCCCGAGATACGCAGTATTTT. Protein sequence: CASSRDRARDTQYF.

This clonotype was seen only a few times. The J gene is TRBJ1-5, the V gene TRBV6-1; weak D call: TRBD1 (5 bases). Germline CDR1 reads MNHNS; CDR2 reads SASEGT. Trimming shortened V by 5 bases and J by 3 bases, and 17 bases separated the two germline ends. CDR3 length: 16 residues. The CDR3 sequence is CASSRLGGTINQPQHF. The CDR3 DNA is TGTGCCAGCAGTCGGCTGGGAGGGACCATCAATCAGCCCCAGCATTTT.

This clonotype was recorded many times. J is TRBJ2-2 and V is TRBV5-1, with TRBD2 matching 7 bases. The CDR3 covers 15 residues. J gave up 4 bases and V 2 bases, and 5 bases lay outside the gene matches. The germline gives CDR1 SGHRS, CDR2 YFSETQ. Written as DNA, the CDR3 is TGCGCCAGCAGCTTTCAGGGAGGGACCACCGGGGAGCTGTTTTTT. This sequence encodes CASSFQGGTTGELFF. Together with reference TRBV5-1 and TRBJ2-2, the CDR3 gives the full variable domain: KAGVTQTPRYLIKTRGQQVTLSCSPISGHRSVSWYQQTPGQGLQFLFEYFSETQRNKGNFPGRFSGRQFSNSRSEMNVSTLELGDSALYLCASSFQGGTTGELFFGEGSRLTVL.

The CDR3 bases are TGTGCCACCAGTGATTTAGCCAGCCGCTATGGCTACACCTTC. Translated: CATSDLASRYGYTF. This sequence joins TRBV24-1 and TRBJ1-2; D not resolved. From germline, CDR1 is KGHDR and CDR2 SFDVKD. V lost 1 base to trimming and J lost 4 bases, with 9 bases between them. The CDR3 runs to 14 residues.

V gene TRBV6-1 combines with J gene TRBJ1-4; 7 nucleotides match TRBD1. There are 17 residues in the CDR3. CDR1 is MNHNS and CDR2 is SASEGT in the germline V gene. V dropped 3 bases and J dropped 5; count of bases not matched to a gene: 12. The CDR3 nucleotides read TGTGCCAGCAGTGATCCTTCCGCAGGGGGAGGAAATGAAAAACTGTTTTTT. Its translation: CASSDPSAGGGNEKLFF.

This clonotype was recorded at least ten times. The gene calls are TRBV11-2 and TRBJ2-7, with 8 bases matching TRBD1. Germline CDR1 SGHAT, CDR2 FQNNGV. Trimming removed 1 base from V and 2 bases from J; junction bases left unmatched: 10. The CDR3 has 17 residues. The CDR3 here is CASSLGLWTGRTYEQYF. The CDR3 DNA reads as TGTGCCAGCAGCTTAGGCCTCTGGACAGGGAGGACCTACGAGCAGTACTTC.

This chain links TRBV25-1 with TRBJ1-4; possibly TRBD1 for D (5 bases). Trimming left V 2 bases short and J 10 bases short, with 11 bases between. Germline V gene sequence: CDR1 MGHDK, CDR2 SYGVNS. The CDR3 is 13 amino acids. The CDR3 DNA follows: TGTGCCAGCAGTGAAATAGGGGACGGAAAACTGTTTTTT. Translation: CASSEIGDGKLFF. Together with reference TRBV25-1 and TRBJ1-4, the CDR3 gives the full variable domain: EADIYQTPRYLVIGTGKKITLECSQTMGHDKMYWYQQDPGMELHLIHYSYGVNSTEKGDLSSESTVSRIRTEHFPLTLESARPSHTSQYLCASSEIGDGKLFFGSGTQLSVL.